The 21 T cell receptor beta chains listed next were all sequenced from one sample in a study of blood T cell repertoires in COVID-19. Clones were sequenced by immunoSEQ multiplex PCR, and TCRdb holds only the in-frame ones, with some missing. The table has 100,000 to 120,000 clones, nearly 80% seen once. The sample was peripheral blood. Every receptor here comes from a woman older than 75 with active or convalescent COVID-19.

This clone came up a few times. The chain has TRBV2 and TRBJ2-3; the match to TRBD1 covers 7 bases. Germline loops: CDR1 SNHLY, CDR2 FYNNEI. This CDR3 is 12 amino acids long. The ends lost 3 bases at V and 6 bases at J; junction bases unmatched: 0. CDR3 bases: TGTGCCAGCAGTGACAGGGGGGATACGCAGTATTTT. This sequence encodes CASSDRGDTQYF.

This sequence joins TRBV6-5 and TRBJ2-7; 7 nucleotides align to TRBD1. The V gene's germline CDR1 is MNHEY and CDR2 SVGAGI. The J segment lost 3 bases and the V segment lost 6 bases, leaving 11 bases of the junction unmatched. The CDR3 is 15 amino acids. The CDR3 nucleotides read TGTGCCAGCAGGCGAGCCGGGACAGCGGACTACGAGCAGTACTTC. Amino acids: CASRRAGTADYEQYF.

V is TRBV2 and J is TRBJ1-6; TRBD1 might be the D (5 bases). Germline V lookup: CDR1 SNHLY, CDR2 FYNNEI. This CDR3 is built from 13 residues. The V end lost 3 bases, the J end lost 7 bases, and 7 bases lay between the germline ends. The DNA for the CDR3 is TGTGCCAGCAGTGACGGGGGAAATTCACCCCTCCACTTT. Its translation: CASSDGGNSPLHF.

This sequence joins TRBV10-3 and TRBJ2-5, with D tentatively TRBD1 (6 bases). Trimming cost V 2 bases and J 4 bases, with 14 bases left between them. From germline, CDR1 is ENHRY and CDR2 SYGVKD. The CDR3 extends over 15 amino acids. This chain's CDR3 is CAISEAQGLGETQYF. The DNA for the CDR3 is TGTGCCATCAGTGAGGCCCAGGGGCTCGGAGAGACCCAGTACTTC.

This chain connects TRBV7-2 to TRBJ2-3, with 8 positions matching TRBD2. The germline CDR1 and CDR2 sequences are SGHTA and FQGNSA. J gave up 1 base and V 1 base, and 7 bases lay outside the gene matches. CDR3 size: 17 residues. The CDR3 region is CASSLVASGYGTDTQYF. The CDR3, as DNA: TGTGCCAGCAGCTTAGTGGCTAGCGGGTATGGCACAGATACGCAGTATTTT.

V usage is TRBV13 and J usage is TRBJ2-1, with 8 positions matching TRBD1. The CDR3 is 17 residues long. V gave up 5 bases and J gave up 3 bases; unmatched junction bases: 12. The V gene's germline CDR1 is PRHDT and CDR2 FYEKMQ (reference sequence). CDR3 DNA: TGTGCCAGCAGCATAACCGTACAGGGGGGTGTCTACAATGAGCAGTTCTTC. Protein product: CASSITVQGGVYNEQFF.

Here the CDR3 reads CASSESRTGIETQYF. The CDR3, as DNA: TGCGCCAGCAGTGAGTCAAGGACAGGGATCGAGACCCAGTACTTC. V gene TRBV10-1 combines with J gene TRBJ2-5; 8 nucleotides agree with TRBD1. CDR1 WNHNN and CDR2 SYGVQD come from the germline V gene (reference sequence). This CDR3 comprises 15 residues. Unmatched junction bases numbered 5, after V lost 0 bases and J lost 5 bases.

V gene TRBV9 combines with J gene TRBJ2-1; D call uncertain. Germline CDR1 SGDLS, CDR2 YYNGEE. The CDR3 is made up of 15 amino acids. Trimming stripped 2 bases from V and 4 bases from J, with 13 bases between. CDR3 protein: CASSVLAGGYNEQFF. The DNA of the CDR3 is TGTGCCAGCAGCGTTTTAGCTGGCGGATACAATGAGCAGTTCTTC.

This clone was observed once. The chain combines TRBV6-5 with TRBJ1-1; 9 positions agree with TRBD1. With 0 bases clipped from V and 5 bases from J, the junction kept 4 bases outside the gene matches. The CDR3 has 15 amino acids. From germline, CDR1 is MNHEY and CDR2 SVGAGI. CDR3 protein: CASSYSGQGRTEAFF. Written as DNA, the CDR3 is TGTGCCAGCAGTTACTCGGGACAGGGTCGTACTGAAGCTTTCTTT.

This clone was recorded once. The V call is TRBV6-4, the J call TRBJ1-5, with D possibly TRBD1 on 5 matching bases. The CDR3 consists of 14 residues. Germline-derived CDR1 and CDR2 are MRHNA and SNTAGT. The CDR3 here is CTGGDGQIIQPQHF. The CDR3 DNA reads as TGTACCGGGGGGGACGGCCAAATTATACAGCCCCAGCATTTT.

The chain couples TRBV28 to TRBJ1-5; D may be TRBD1 (5 bases). Germline V gives CDR1 MDHEN, CDR2 SYDVKM. The CDR3 spans 15 residues. Trimming left V 1 base short and J 5 bases short, with 12 bases between. This chain's CDR3 is CASSLLWGGDQPQHF. Here the CDR3 DNA reads TGTGCCAGCAGTTTATTGTGGGGGGGTGATCAGCCCCAGCATTTT.

CDR3 in DNA: TGCGCCAGCAGCAGGGGGGGGGTCGTAGCAGAGACCCAGTACTTC. It encodes CASSRGGVVAETQYF. This chain joins TRBV5-1 and TRBJ2-5; TRBD2 is a possible D gene (7 bases). CDR3 length: 15 residues. Germline assignment: CDR1 SGHRS and CDR2 YFSETQ. Trimming stripped 4 bases from V and 4 bases from J, with 17 bases between.

V and J are TRBV2 and TRBJ1-2; D possibly corresponds to TRBD1 (5 bases). The germline CDR1 and CDR2 sequences are SNHLY and FYNNEI. V lost 8 bases, J lost 4 bases, and 14 bases lay in between. The CDR3 sequence is 13 residues long. The DNA of the CDR3 is TGTGCCAGCCGCAGGGAAGGTAGCTATGGCTACACCTTC. This gives the protein CASRREGSYGYTF.

As DNA, the CDR3 is TGTGCCAGCAAAGGGACTAGCGGGAGGGTGGCGGAGACCCAGTACTTC. Translation gives CASKGTSGRVAETQYF. The chain combines TRBV2 with TRBJ2-5, with 16 bases fitting TRBD2. The CDR3 consists of 16 residues. The ends lost 7 bases at V and 5 bases at J; junction bases unmatched: 7. Germline loops: CDR1 SNHLY, CDR2 FYNNEI.

The chain employs TRBV4-1 and TRBJ2-1; 8 nucleotides match TRBD2. This CDR3 spans 15 amino acids. Germline CDR1 is MGHRA and CDR2 is YSYEKL. The ends lost 5 bases at V and 4 bases at J; junction bases unmatched: 7. The CDR3 loop is CASSATSGEYNEQFF. The CDR3 DNA follows: TGCGCCAGCAGCGCAACTAGCGGAGAATACAATGAGCAGTTCTTC.

This chain links TRBV27 with TRBJ2-1; 11 bases are a match to TRBD2. V shed 5 bases, J shed 0 bases, and the junction held 15 bases outside the gene matches. This CDR3 region has 20 residues. Germline assignment: CDR1 MNHEY and CDR2 SMNVEV (reference sequence). CDR3: CASSPPPGTSGRYSYNEQFF. The DNA for the CDR3 is TGTGCCAGCAGTCCCCCTCCCGGGACTAGCGGCCGATACTCCTACAATGAGCAGTTCTTC.

V usage is TRBV4-3 and J usage is TRBJ1-3, with 8 bases lining up with TRBD1. The CDR3 has 16 amino acids. Losses at the gene ends were 6 bases for V and 0 bases for J; bases not matched to a gene: 7. CDR1 LGHNA and CDR2 YSLEER come from the germline V gene. The DNA for the CDR3 is TGCGCCAGCAGAGGACAGGGCCCTTACTCTGGAAACACCATATATTTT. Protein sequence: CASRGQGPYSGNTIYF.

This sequence joins TRBV2 and TRBJ2-6, with D maybe TRBD1 (6 bases). V lost 5 bases and J lost 2, with 10 bases in between. The germline CDR1 and CDR2 sequences are SNHLY and FYNNEI. The CDR3 runs 15 residues. The CDR3 DNA reads TGTGCCAGCAGTTCACAGGGAGCTGGGGCCAACGTCCTGACTTTC. As protein: CASSSQGAGANVLTF.

CDR3 in DNA: TGTGCCAGCAGTCCAGCCAGGAACTCTGGAAACACCATATATTTT. This encodes CASSPARNSGNTIYF. The chain is built from TRBV28 and TRBJ1-3; D call uncertain. Per germline, CDR1 MDHEN and CDR2 SYDVKM. V was shortened by 5 bases and J by 0 bases, with 11 bases between the two germline ends. CDR3 length: 15 amino acids.

This rearrangement joins TRBV19 to TRBJ1-2; D might be TRBD1 (5 bases). The CDR3 covers 11 residues. Trimming left V 7 bases short and J 3 bases short, with 6 bases between. Germline V lookup: CDR1 LNHDA, CDR2 SQIVND (reference sequence). For the CDR3, the DNA is TGTGCCAGTACAGGGTACTATGGCTACACCTTC. Its protein product is CASTGYYGYTF.

The J gene is TRBJ2-1, the V gene TRBV24-1; 7 nucleotides align to TRBD2. Germline-derived CDR1 and CDR2 are KGHDR and SFDVKD. Unmatched junction bases numbered 9, after V lost 9 bases and J lost 8 bases. The CDR3 consists of 13 residues. CDR3 sequence: CATSTSRSDEQFF. DNA of the CDR3: TGTGCCACCTCGACTAGCCGCAGCGATGAGCAGTTCTTC.